The entry below describes one T cell receptor beta chain. Study processing details: Researchers report that nucleated cell counts were estimated from reference gene primer amplification. The repertoire was sequenced with immunoSEQ multiplex PCR; TCRdb's copy has only in-frame clones and lacks some. That table furnishes V, J and clone size, whereas the DNA furnished D and trimming. The sample includes roughly 150,000 clones, around 87% of them seen just once. This entry comes from a study of blood T cell repertoires in COVID-19. Sample: peripheral blood. This receptor was obtained from a human donor in a cohort sampled during active COVID-19.

CDR3 nucleotides: TGTGCCAGCAGCCCCTACCAGGGGCCCAACTATGGCTACACCTTC. It encodes CASSPYQGPNYGYTF. This rearrangement joins TRBV27 to TRBJ1-2; TRBD1 might be the D (6 bases). The CDR3 length is 15 residues. The V gene lost 6 bases and the J gene lost 2 bases, with 16 bases spanning the gap. CDR1 is MNHEY and CDR2 is SMNVEV in the germline V gene (reference sequence).